This passage covers 3 T cell receptor beta chains from one sample sequenced in a study of T-cell memory formation after mild COVID-19. One entry per CDR3 protein results from TCRdb running MiXCR on the 5' RACE reads. The sample has about 110,000 distinct CDR3 sequences; 9.5% to 15% are singletons. Sequenced material: PBMCs or a T cell subset sorted from them (not recorded which). The receptors originated from an adult woman who had mild COVID-19 (a few samples of this study predate the infection). Cell type and time point are not known.

This chain connects TRBV11-2 to TRBJ1-2, with 8 bases identical to TRBD1. Germline V lookup: CDR1 SGHAT, CDR2 FQNNGV. There are 14 residues in the CDR3. The V and J ends lost 5 bases and 4 bases, in that order; junction bases with no gene match: 6. CDR3 coding DNA: TGTGCCAGCAGCCGCGGGACAGGCCTCTATGGCTACACCTTC. Protein sequence: CASSRGTGLYGYTF.

The rearrangement uses TRBV9 and TRBJ2-7; the match to TRBD1 covers 10 bases. Looked up from germline, CDR1 is SGDLS and CDR2 is YYNGEE. After removal of 3 bases from V and 6 bases from J, the junction contained 9 bases not matched to a gene. This CDR3 contains 15 residues. The CDR3 loop is CASSGKGTGDPEQYF. The CDR3 coding sequence is TGTGCCAGCAGCGGGAAAGGGACAGGGGACCCCGAGCAGTACTTC.

This clonotype was seen many times. This chain uses TRBV27 with TRBJ2-1; 12 bases match TRBD2. The J segment lost 4 bases and the V segment lost 5 bases, leaving 6 bases of the junction unmatched. The CDR3 has 16 amino acids. Germline V CDR1 and CDR2: MNHEY, SMNVEV (reference sequence). In DNA form, the CDR3 reads TGTGCCAGCAGTCCCGGGACTAGCGGGTTTTACAATGAGCAGTTCTTC. Encoded protein: CASSPGTSGFYNEQFF.